The T cell receptor beta chain described here comes from a study of T cell clonality in common variable immunodeficiency. This clone was detected a few times. Antigen specificity is unknown. Study-wide findings and caveats: In common variable immunodeficiency, TCR beta chains reportedly carried fewer deletions and N-nucleotide insertions.

Clones were sequenced by immunoSEQ multiplex PCR, and TCRdb holds only the in-frame ones, with some missing. The sample presents around 16,000 clones, none singletons. Sequencing was performed on peripheral blood mononuclear cells. This receptor was taken from a human donor with common variable immunodeficiency.

The sequenced part of the CDR3 DNA is TGTGCCAGTAGTGAGACTAGCTCGGATACG. Translation: CASSETSSDT. The CDR3 in full is CASSETSSDTQYF. The chain couples TRBV19 to TRBJ2-3, with 7 nucleotides matching TRBD2. Read sequence stops 3 residues before the CDR3 end, and the germline J gene provides the missing end. V was clipped by 5 bases and J by 6 bases; unmatched bases: 5. This CDR3 has 13 residues. CDR1 and CDR2 (germline): LNHDA, SQIVND (reference sequence).